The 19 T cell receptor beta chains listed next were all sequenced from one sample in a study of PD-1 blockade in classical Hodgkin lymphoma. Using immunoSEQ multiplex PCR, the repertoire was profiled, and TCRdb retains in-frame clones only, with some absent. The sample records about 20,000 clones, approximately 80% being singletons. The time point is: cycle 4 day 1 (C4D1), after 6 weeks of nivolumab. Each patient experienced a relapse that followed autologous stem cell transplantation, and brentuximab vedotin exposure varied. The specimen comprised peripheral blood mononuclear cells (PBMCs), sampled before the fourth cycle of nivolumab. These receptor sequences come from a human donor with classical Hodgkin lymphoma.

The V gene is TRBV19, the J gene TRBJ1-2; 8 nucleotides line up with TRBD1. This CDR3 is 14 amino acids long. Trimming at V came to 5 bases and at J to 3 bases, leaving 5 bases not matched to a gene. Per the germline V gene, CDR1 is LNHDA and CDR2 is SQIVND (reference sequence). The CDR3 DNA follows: TGTGCCAGTAGTTATTCGGGACAGGACTATGGCTACACCTTC. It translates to CASSYSGQDYGYTF.

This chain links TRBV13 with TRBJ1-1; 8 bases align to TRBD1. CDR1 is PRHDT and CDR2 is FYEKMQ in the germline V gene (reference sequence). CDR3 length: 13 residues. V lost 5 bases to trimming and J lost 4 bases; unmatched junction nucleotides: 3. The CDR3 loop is CASSLTGGTEAFF. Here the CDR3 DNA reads TGTGCCAGCAGCCTTACAGGGGGCACTGAAGCTTTCTTT.

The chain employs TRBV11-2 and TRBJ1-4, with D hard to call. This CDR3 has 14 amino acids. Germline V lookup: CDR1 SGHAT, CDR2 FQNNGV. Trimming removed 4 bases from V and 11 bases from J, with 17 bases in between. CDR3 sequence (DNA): TGTGCCAGCAGCTCCCTATTCCGTCCGGGGAAACTGTTTTTT. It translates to CASSSLFRPGKLFF.

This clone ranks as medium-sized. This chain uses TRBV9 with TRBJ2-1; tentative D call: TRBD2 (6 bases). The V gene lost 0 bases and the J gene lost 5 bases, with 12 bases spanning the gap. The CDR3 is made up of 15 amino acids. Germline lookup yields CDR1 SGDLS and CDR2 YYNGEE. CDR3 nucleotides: TGTGCCAGCAGCGTAGATCTCGGGAGAAACAATGAGCAGTTCTTC. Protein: CASSVDLGRNNEQFF.

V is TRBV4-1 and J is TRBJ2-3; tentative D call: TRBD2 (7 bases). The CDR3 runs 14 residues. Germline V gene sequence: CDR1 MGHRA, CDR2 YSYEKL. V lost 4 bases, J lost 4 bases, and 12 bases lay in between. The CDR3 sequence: CASSPLGGADTQYF. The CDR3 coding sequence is TGCGCCAGCAGCCCACTAGGGGGGGCAGATACGCAGTATTTT.

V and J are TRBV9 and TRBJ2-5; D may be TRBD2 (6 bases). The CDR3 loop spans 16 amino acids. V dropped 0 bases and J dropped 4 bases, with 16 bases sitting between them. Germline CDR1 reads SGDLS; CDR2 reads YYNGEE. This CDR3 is CASSVGAREELETQYF. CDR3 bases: TGTGCCAGCAGCGTAGGAGCGCGGGAAGAGTTAGAGACCCAGTACTTC.

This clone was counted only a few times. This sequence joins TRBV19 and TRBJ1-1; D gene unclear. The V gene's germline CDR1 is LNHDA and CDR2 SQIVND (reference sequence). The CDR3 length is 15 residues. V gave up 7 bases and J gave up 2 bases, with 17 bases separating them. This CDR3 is CASISVLRPNTEAFF. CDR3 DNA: TGTGCCAGTATCTCGGTCTTGAGGCCAAACACTGAAGCTTTCTTT.

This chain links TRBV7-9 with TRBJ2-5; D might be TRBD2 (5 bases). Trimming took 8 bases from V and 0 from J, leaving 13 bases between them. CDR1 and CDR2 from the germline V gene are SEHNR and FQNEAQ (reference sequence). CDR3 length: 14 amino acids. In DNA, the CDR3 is TGTGCCAGCCGAAGTCCGGGGAACCAAGAGACCCAGTACTTC. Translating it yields CASRSPGNQETQYF.

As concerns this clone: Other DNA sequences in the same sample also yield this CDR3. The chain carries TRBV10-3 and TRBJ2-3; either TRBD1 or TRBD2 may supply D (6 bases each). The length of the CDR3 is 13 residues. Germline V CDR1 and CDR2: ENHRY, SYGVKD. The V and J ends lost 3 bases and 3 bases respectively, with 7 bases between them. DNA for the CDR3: TGTGCCATCAGTGAAGGGGGGACAGATACGCAGTATTTT. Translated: CAISEGGTDTQYF.

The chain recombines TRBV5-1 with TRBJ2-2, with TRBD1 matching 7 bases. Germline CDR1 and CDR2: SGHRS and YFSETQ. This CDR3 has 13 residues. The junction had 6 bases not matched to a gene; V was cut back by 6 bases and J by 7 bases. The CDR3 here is CASKEGAVGELFF. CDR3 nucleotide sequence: TGCGCCAGCAAAGAGGGGGCTGTCGGGGAGCTGTTTTTT.

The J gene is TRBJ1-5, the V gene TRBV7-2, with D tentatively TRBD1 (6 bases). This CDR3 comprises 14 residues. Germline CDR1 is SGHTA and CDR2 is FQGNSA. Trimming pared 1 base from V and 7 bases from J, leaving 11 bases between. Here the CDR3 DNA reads TGTGCCAGCAGCTTAGTGCCGGGACACCAGCCCCAGCATTTT. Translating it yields CASSLVPGHQPQHF.

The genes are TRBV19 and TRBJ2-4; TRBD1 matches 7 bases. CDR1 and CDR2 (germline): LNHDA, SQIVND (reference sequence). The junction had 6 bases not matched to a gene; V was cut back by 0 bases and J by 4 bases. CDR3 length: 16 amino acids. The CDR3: CASSIDRQGRKNIQYF. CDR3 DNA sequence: TGTGCCAGTAGTATAGACCGACAGGGAAGGAAAAACATTCAGTACTTC.

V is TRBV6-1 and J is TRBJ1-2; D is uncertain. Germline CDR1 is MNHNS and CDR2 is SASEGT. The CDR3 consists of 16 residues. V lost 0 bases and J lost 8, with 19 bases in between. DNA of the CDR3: TGTGCCAGCAGTGAAGCAATCAGTACGGCCCAATGGGGCTACACCTTC. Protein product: CASSEAISTAQWGYTF.

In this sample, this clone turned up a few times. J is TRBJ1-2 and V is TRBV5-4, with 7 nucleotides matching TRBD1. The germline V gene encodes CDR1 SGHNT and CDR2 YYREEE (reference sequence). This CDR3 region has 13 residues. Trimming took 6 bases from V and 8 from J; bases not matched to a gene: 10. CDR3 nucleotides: TGTGCCAGCAAGGATCAGGGGGGCGTAGGCTACACCTTC. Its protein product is CASKDQGGVGYTF.

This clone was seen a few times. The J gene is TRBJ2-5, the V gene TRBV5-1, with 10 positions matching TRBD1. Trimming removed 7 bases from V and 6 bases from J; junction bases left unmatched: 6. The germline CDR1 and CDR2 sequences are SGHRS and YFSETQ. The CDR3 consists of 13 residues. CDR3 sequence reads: CASPGQGRKTQYF. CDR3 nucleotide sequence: TGCGCCAGCCCGGGACAGGGGAGGAAGACCCAGTACTTC.

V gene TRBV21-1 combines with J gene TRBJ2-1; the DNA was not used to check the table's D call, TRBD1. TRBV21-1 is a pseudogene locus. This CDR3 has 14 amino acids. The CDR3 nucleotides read TGTGCCAGCAGTCCCAAAGAGGGGGACAATGAGCAGTTCTTC. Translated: CASSPKEGDNEQFF.

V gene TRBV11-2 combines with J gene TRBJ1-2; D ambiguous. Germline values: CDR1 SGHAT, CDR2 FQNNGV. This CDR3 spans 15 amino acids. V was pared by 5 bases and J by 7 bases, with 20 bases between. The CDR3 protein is CASSAGANYEGGYTF. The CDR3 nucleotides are TGTGCCAGCAGCGCAGGCGCCAACTACGAGGGTGGCTACACCTTC.

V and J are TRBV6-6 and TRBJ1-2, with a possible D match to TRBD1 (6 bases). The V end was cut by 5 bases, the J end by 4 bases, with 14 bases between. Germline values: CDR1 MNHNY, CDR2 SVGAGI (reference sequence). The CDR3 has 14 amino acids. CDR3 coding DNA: TGTGCCAGCAGTGGGGAAACAGGGAGCTATGGCTACACCTTC. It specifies CASSGETGSYGYTF.

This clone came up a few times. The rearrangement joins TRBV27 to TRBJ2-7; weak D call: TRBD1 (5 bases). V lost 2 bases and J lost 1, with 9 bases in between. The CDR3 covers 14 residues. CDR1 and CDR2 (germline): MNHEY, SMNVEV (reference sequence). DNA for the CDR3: TGTGCCAGCAGTTTAGCGACAGAATCCTACGAGCAGTACTTC. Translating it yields CASSLATESYEQYF.